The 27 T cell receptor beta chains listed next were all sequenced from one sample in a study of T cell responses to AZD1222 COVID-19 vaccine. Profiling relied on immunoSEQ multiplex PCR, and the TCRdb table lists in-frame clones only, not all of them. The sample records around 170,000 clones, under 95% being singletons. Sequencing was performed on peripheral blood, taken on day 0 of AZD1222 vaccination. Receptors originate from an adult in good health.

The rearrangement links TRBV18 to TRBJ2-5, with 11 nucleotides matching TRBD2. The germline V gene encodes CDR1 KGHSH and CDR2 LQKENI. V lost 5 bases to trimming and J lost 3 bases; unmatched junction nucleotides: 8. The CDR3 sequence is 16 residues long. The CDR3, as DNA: TGTGCCAGCTCAGCCCAACTAGCGGGGGAGGAAGAGACCCAGTACTTC. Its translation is CASSAQLAGEEETQYF. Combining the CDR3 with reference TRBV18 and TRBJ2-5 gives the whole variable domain NAGVMQNPRHLVRRRGQEARLRCSPMKGHSHVYWYRQLPEEGLKFMVYLQKENIIDESGMPKERFSAEFPKEGPSILRIQQVVRGDSAAYFCASSAQLAGEEETQYFGPGTRLLVL.

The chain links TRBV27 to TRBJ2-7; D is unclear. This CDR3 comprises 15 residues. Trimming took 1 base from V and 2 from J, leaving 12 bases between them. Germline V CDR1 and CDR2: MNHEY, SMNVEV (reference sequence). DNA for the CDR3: TGTGCCAGCAGTTTATATTCGGGCACCACCTACGAGCAGTACTTC. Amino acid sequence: CASSLYSGTTYEQYF.

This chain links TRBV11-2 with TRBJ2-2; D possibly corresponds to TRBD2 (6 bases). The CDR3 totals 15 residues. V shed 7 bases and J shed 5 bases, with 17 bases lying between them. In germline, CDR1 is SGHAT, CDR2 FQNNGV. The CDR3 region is CASTLAGRSTGELFF. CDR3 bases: TGTGCCAGCACCCTCGCGGGGCGGTCAACCGGGGAGCTGTTTTTT.

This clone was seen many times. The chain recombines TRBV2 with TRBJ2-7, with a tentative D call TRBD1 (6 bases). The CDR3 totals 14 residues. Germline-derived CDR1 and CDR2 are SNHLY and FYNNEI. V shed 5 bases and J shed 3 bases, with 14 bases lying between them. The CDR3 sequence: CASSLGNRDYEQYF. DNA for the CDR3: TGTGCCAGCAGTCTTGGAAACAGGGACTACGAGCAGTACTTC.

CDR3 sequence: CASSSGVGSGRFNEQFF. The CDR3 DNA reads as TGTGCCAGCAGCTCGGGGGTGGGTAGCGGGAGATTTAATGAGCAGTTCTTC. The chain uses TRBV5-4 and TRBJ2-1; 9 nucleotides line up with TRBD2. V lost 3 bases and J lost 7; bases outside the gene matches: 14. The CDR3 runs to 17 residues. The germline V gene encodes CDR1 SGHNT and CDR2 YYREEE (reference sequence).

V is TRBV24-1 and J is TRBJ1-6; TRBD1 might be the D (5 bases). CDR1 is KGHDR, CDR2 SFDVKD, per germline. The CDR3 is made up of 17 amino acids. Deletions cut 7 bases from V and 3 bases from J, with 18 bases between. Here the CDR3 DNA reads TGTGCCACCAGAGGTAATAAATCAGGGAACTATAATTCACCCCTCCACTTT. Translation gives CATRGNKSGNYNSPLHF.

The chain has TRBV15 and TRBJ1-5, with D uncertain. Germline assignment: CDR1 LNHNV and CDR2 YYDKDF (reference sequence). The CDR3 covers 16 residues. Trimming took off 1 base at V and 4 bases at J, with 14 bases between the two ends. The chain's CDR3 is CATSRGQGHRNQPQHF. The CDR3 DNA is TGTGCCACCAGCAGAGGTCAAGGGCATCGGAATCAGCCCCAGCATTTT.

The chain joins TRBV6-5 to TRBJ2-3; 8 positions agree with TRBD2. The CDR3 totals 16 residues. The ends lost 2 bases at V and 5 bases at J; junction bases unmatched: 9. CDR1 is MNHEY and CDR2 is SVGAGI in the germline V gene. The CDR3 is CASSYGLSGGGDTQYF. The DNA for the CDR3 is TGTGCCAGCAGTTACGGGCTTTCCGGGGGGGGAGATACGCAGTATTTT.

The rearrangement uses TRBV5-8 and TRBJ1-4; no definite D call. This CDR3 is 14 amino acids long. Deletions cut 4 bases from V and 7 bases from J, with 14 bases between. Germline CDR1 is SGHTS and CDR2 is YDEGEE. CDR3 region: CASSRPQRSEKLFF. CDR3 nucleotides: TGTGCCAGCAGCCGCCCCCAAAGAAGTGAAAAACTGTTTTTT.

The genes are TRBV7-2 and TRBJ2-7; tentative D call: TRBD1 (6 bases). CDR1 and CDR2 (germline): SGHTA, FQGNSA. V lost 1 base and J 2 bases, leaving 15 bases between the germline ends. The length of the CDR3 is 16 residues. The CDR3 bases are TGTGCCAGCAGCTTAGTAAGTCTCAGGGGACCCTACGAGCAGTACTTC. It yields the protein CASSLVSLRGPYEQYF.

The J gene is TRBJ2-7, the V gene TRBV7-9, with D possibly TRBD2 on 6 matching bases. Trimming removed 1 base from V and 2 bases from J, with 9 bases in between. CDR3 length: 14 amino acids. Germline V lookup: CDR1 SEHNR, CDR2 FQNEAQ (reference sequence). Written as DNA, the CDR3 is TGTGCCAGCAGCTTAGACGTAGCGGCCTACGAGCAGTACTTC. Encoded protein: CASSLDVAAYEQYF.

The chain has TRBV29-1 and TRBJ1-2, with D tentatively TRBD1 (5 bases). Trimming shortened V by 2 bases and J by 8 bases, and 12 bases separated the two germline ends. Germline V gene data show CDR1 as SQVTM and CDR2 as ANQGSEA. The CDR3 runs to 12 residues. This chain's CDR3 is CSVESGTGGYTF. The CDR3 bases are TGCAGCGTTGAATCGGGGACTGGAGGCTACACCTTC.

The CDR3 here is CAWSVYLGVEILGGYTF. The CDR3 DNA follows: TGTGCCTGGAGTGTATACTTGGGTGTGGAAATCCTGGGGGGCTACACCTTC. The genes are TRBV30 and TRBJ1-2; no reliable D call. The germline CDR1 and CDR2 sequences are GTSNPN and SVGIG (reference sequence). Trimming removed 0 bases from V and 8 bases from J, with 25 bases in between. This CDR3 has 17 amino acids.

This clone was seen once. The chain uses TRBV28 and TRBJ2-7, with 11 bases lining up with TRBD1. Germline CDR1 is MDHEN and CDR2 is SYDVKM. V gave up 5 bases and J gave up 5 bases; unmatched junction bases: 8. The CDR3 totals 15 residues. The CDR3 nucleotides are TGTGCCAGCAGTCCCCTGGACAGGGGGCACGACGAGCAGTACTTC. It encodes CASSPLDRGHDEQYF.

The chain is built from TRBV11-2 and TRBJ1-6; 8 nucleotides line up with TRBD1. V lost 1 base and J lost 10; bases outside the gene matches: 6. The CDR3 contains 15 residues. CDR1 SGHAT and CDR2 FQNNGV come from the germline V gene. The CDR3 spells CASSLGQGFRSPLHF. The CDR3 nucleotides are TGTGCCAGCAGCTTAGGACAGGGGTTCAGGTCACCCCTCCACTTT.

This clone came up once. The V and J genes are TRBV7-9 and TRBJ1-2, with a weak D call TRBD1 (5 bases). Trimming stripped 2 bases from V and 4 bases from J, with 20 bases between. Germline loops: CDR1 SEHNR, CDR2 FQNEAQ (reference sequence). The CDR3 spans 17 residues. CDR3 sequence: CASSLPMTPPGPYGYTF. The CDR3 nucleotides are TGTGCCAGCAGCTTACCCATGACGCCACCGGGACCCTATGGCTACACCTTC.

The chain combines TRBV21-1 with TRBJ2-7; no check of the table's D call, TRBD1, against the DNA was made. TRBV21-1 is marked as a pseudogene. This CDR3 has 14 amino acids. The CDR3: CASSKGQGHYEQYF. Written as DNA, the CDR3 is TGTGCCAGCAGCAAAGGGCAGGGCCACTACGAGCAGTACTTC.

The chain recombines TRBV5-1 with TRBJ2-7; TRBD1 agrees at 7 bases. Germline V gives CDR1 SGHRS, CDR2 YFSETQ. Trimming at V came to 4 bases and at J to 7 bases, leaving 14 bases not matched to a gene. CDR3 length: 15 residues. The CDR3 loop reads CASSKPAGGHKEQYF. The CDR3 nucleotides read TGCGCCAGCAGCAAGCCGGCAGGGGGACATAAGGAGCAGTACTTC. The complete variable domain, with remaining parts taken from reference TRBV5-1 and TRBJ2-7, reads KAGVTQTPRYLIKTRGQQVTLSCSPISGHRSVSWYQQTPGQGLQFLFEYFSETQRNKGNFPGRFSGRQFSNSRSEMNVSTLELGDSALYLCASSKPAGGHKEQYFGPGTRLTVT.

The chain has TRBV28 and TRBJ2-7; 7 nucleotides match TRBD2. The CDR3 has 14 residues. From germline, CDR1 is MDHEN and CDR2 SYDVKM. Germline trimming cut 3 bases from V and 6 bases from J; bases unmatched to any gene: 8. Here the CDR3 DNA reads TGTGCCAGCAGTTTCTTGGGGGGGATAGGCGAGCAGTACTTC. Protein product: CASSFLGGIGEQYF.

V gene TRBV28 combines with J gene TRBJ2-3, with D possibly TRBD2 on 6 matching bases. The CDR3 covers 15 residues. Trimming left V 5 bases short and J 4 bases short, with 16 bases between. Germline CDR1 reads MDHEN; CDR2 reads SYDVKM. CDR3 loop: CASSIPGSGADTQYF. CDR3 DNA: TGTGCCAGCAGTATCCCCGGGAGCGGCGCAGATACGCAGTATTTT.

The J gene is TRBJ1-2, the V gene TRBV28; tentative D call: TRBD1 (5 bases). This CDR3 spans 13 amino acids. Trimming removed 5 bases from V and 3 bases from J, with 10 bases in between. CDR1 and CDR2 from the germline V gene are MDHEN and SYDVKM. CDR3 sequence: CASSDPGYYGYTF. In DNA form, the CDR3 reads TGTGCCAGCAGTGATCCAGGGTACTATGGCTACACCTTC.

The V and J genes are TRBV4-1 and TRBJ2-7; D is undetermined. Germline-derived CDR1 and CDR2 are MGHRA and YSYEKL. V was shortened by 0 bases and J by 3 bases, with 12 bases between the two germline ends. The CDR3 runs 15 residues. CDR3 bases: TGCGCCAGCAGCCAAGATAGAGACTCCTACTACGAGCAGTACTTC. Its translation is CASSQDRDSYYEQYF.

The CDR3 sequence: CASSYHTLHGETQYF. The DNA of the CDR3 is TGTGCCAGCAGTTACCATACCCTCCATGGGGAGACCCAGTACTTC. The rearrangement links TRBV6-5 to TRBJ2-5; D gene uncertain. Germline V gene data show CDR1 as MNHEY and CDR2 as SVGAGI. The germline V and J ends were trimmed by 2 bases and 5 bases, with 15 bases remaining between them. The CDR3 length is 15 residues.

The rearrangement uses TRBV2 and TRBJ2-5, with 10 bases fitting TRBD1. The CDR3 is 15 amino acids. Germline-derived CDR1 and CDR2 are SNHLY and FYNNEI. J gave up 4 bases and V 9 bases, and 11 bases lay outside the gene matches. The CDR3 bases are TGTGCCAGAAAAGGGACAGGGGATCATTTAGAGACCCAGTACTTC. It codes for CARKGTGDHLETQYF.

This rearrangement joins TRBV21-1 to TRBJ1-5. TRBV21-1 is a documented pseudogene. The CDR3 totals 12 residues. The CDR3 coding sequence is TGTGCCAGCAGCAATCGGGATCAGCCCCAGCATTTT. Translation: CASSNRDQPQHF.

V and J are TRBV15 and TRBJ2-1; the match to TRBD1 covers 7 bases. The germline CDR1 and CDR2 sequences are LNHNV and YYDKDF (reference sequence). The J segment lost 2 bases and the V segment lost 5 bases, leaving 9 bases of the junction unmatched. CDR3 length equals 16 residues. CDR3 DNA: TGTGCCACCAGCGCCTTCGCCGGGACAGCCTACAATGAGCAGTTCTTC. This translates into CATSAFAGTAYNEQFF.

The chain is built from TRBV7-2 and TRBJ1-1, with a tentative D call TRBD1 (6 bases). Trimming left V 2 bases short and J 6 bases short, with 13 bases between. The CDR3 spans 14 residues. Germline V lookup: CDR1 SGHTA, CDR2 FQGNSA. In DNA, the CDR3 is TGTGCCAGCAGCTTACGGGGCGGGGGGCCTGAAGCTTTCTTT. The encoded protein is CASSLRGGGPEAFF.